The T cell receptor (beta chain) under discussion was sequenced for a study of T cell repertoires in cytomegalovirus infection. This clonotype has just one count. Antigen unknown. TCRdb reprocessed the reads via MiXCR and lists one record per CDR3 protein. The data show some 600,000 distinct CDR3 sequences, 20% to 30% seen once. Study-level results: HLA-C-restricted CMV clonotypes gave the most frequent clonotype in two of eight donors.

Sequenced sample: CD8+ T cells from PBMCs. The TCR sequence derives from a human donor in good health (CMV status not recorded). Some clones in this sample may be carry-over from other donors' samples.

The CDR3 sequence is CASRTGGTNREAFF. The CDR3 DNA follows: TGTGCCAGCAGAACGGGGGGGACGAACCGTGAAGCTTTCTTT. V usage is TRBV12-3 or TRBV12-4 and J usage is TRBJ1-1; possible D gene TRBD1, 5 bases. V was clipped by 6 bases and J by 7 bases, with 18 bases between them. This CDR3 has 14 amino acids.